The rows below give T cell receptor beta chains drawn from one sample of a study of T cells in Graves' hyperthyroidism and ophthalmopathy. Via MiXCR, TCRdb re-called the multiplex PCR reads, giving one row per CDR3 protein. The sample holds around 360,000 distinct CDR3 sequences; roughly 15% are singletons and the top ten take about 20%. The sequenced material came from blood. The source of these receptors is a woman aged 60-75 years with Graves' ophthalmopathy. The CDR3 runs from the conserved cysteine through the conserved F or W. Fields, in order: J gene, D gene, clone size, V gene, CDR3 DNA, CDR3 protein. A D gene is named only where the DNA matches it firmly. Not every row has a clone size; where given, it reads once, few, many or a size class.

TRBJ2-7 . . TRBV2 TGTGCCAGCACCCGGGACTCCTACGAGCAGTACTTC CASTRDSYEQYF
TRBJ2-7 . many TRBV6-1 TGTGCCAGCAAGCAGTCCCGGACCATATACGAGCAGTACTTC CASKQSRTIYEQYF
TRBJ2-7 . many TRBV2 TGTGCCAGCACCACAGACTACGAGCAGTACTTC CASTTDYEQYF
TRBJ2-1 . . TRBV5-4 TGTGCCAGCAGCTTCTTTCGGGGTAATAATGAGCAGTTCTTC CASSFFRGNNEQFF
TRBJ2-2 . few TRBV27 TGTGCCAGCAGGACTCAGGGGGCTCGCGGGAGGTTCGGGAACACCGGGGAGCTGTTTTTT CASRTQGARGRFGNTGELFF
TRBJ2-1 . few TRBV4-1 TGCGCCAGCAGCCCAGACGGGAGACTCGGGGGTTGGGAGCAGTTCTTC CASSPDGRLGGWEQFF
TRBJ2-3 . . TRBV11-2 TGTGCCAGCAGCCCCGGGGCGGCAGATACGCAGTATTTT CASSPGAADTQYF
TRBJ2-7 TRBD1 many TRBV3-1 TGTGCCAGCAGCTGGACAGGGCCCACCTACGAGCAGTACTTC CASSWTGPTYEQYF
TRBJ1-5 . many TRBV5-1 TGCGCCAGCAGCCCTGAAGTTGGGACGAAAATAGCACAGCCCCAGCATTTT CASSPEVGTKIAQPQHF
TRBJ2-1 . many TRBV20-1 TGCAGCTCGGCTGGCGGCAATGAGCAGTTCTTC CSSAGGNEQFF
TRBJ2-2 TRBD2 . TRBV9 TGTGCCAGCAGCCTAGCGGGCTTGAACACCGGGGAGCTGTTTTTT CASSLAGLNTGELFF
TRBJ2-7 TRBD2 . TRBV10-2 TGCGCCAGCAGCGACGTCTATGGACTAGCCGTCTCCTACGAGCAGTACTTC CASSDVYGLAVSYEQYF
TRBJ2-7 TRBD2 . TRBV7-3 TGTGCCAGCAGCCCCGCCGCGGGAGCGGGGCCTTACGAGCAGTACTTC CASSPAAGAGPYEQYF
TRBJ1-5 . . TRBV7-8 TGTGCCAGCAGACCTTCTGTGGGCAATCAGCCCCAGCATTTT CASRPSVGNQPQHF
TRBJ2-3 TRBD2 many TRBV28 TGTGCCAGCAGTGTCCGACTAGCGGGAGCGATAGATACGCAGTATTTT CASSVRLAGAIDTQYF
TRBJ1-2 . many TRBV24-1 TGTGCCACCGCCGGGGAGCCTAACTATGGCTACACCTTC CATAGEPNYGYTF
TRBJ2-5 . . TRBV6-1 TGTGCCACCCGGGGCAGGGCGGAGGAGACCCAGTACTTC CATRGRAEETQYF
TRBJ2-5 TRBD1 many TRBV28 TGTGCCAGCACGGCGGACAGGGGGACACGAGAGACCCAGTACTTC CASTADRGTRETQYF
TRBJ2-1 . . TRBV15 TGTGCCACCAGCAGAGTTAGGGGCTCCTACAATGAGCAGTTCTTC CATSRVRGSYNEQFF
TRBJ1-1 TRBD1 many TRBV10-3 TGTGCCATCACAAGGGGGACAGCCCTGAACACTGAAGCTTTCTTT CAITRGTALNTEAFF
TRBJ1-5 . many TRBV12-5 TGTGCTAGTGGTTTTGCGAGGGAAGGTCAGCCCCAGCATTTT CASGFAREGQPQHF
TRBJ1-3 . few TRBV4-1 TGCGCCAGCAGCCAAGTTCTGCAGGGACTCTCTGGAAACACCATATATTTT CASSQVLQGLSGNTIYF
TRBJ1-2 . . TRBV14 TGTGCCAGCAGCCAGATTGGACAGCGCCCTGATAACTATGGCTACACCTTC CASSQIGQRPDNYGYTF
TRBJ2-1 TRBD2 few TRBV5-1 TGCGCCAGCAGCTCTTCTAGCGGGACGTACAATGAGCAGTTCTTC CASSSSSGTYNEQFF
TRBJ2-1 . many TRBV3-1 TGTGCCAGCAGCGCGCGAGGGAGGAACAATGAGCAGTTCTTC CASSARGRNNEQFF
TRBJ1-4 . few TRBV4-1 TGCGCCAGCAGCCACATAACAGCCGGCGGGATCAAACTGTTTTTT CASSHITAGGIKLFF
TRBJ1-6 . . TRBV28 TGTGCCAGCATCCCGGGCAGCTCATATAATTCACCCCTCCACTTT CASIPGSSYNSPLHF
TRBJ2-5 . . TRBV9 TGTGCCAGCAGCGTAACCCCTACTAGCTTGGAGACCCAGTACTTC CASSVTPTSLETQYF
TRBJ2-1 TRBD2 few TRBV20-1 TGCAGTGCTAGAGTTTCCGGGGGGGATTCCCAGTTCTTC CSARVSGGDSQFF
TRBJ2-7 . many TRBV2 TGTGCCAGCAGCCGGCTAGTAGGGCAAGAGCAGTACTTC CASSRLVGQEQYF
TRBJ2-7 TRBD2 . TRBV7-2 TGTGCCAGCAGCCTGACGAGCGGGAGGGTCCACGAGCAGTACTTC CASSLTSGRVHEQYF
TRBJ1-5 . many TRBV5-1 TGCGCCAGCAGCTCACAGTTAGGACAGCCCCAGCATTTT CASSSQLGQPQHF
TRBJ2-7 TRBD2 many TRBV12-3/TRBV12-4 TGTGCCAGCAGTCCTAGCGGGAGAGCGACCCGCGAGCAGTACTTC CASSPSGRATREQYF
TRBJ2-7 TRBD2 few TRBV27 TGTGCCAGCAGGGGACTAGCGGGGAACTACGAGCAGTACTTC CASRGLAGNYEQYF
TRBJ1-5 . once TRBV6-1 TGTGCCAGCAGCAGGGCAGGGCAGCCCCAGCATTTT CASSRAGQPQHF
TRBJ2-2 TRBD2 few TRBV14 TGTGCCAGCAGCCGAAAGATAGCGGGAGGCAGTACCGGGGAGCTGTTTTTT CASSRKIAGGSTGELFF
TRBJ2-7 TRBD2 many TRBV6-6 TGTGCCAGCAGTTACGGTCTAGCGGGAATTACGTACGAGCAGTACTTC CASSYGLAGITYEQYF
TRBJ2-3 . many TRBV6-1 TGTGCCAGCATACGACAGACTCTCACAGATACGCAGTATTTT CASIRQTLTDTQYF
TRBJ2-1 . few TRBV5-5 TGTGCCATACCCAAGACCCCAGGGGGGAATGAGCAGTTCTTC CAIPKTPGGNEQFF
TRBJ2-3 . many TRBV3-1 TGTGCCAGCAGCCAAGGAACAAGCGGAACGCAGTATTTT CASSQGTSGTQYF
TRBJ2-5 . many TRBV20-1 TGCAGTGCTAGAGGTTTGGTGGCGGAAGAGACCCAGTACTTC CSARGLVAEETQYF
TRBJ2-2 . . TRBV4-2 TGTGCCAGCAGCCAAGACGTCGCGGGAACCGGGGAGCTGTTTTTT CASSQDVAGTGELFF
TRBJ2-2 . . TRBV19 TGTGCCAGTAGTATCACTCGGGCTTTTAGCACCGGGGAGCTGTTTTTT CASSITRAFSTGELFF
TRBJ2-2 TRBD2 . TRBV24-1 TGTGCCACCAGGCGGGAGGGGCCCGGGGAGCTGTTTTTT CATRREGPGELFF
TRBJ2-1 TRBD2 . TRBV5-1 TGCGCCAGCAGCTCTCCGGGGGGACGGGGTAATGAGCAGTTCTTC CASSSPGGRGNEQFF
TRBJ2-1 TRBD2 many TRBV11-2 TGTGCCAGCAGCTTATGGGCTAGCGGGTCTAATGAGCAGTTCTTC CASSLWASGSNEQFF
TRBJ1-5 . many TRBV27 TGTGCCAGCAGACGCCCCGGAGAGCCCCAGCATTTT CASRRPGEPQHF
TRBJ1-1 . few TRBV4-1 TGCGCCAGCAGCCAAGCCGAGCGAGGGACTGAAGCTTTCTTT CASSQAERGTEAFF
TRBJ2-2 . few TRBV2 TGTGCCAGCACTGCGGGGTACACCGGGGAGCTGTTTTTT CASTAGYTGELFF
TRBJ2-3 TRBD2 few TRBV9 TGTGCCAGCAGCGTACAGCAGGGGACTAGCCCCCCGGATACGCAGTATTTT CASSVQQGTSPPDTQYF
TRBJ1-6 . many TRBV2 TGTGCCAGCACCCTGCTCGGGGTGGGGAATTCACCCCTCCACTTT CASTLLGVGNSPLHF
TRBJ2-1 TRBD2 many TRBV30 TGTGCCTGGAACGCGGGACTAGCGTACTACAATGAGCAGTTCTTC CAWNAGLAYYNEQFF
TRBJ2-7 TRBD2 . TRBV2 TGTGCCAGCAGTGGGGAGCGGGACTCCTACGAGCAGTACTTC CASSGERDSYEQYF
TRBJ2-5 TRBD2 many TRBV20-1 TGCAGTGCTGGCCCGGGACTAGCGGTGGAGACCCAGTACTTC CSAGPGLAVETQYF
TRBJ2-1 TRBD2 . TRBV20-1 TGCAGTGCCCCAGGACTAGCGGTAGAGAATGAGCAGTTCTTC CSAPGLAVENEQFF
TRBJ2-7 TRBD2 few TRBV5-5 TGTGCCAGCAGCCGACCCGGGGGGGGGAGACCTGGCGAGCAGTACTTC CASSRPGGGRPGEQYF
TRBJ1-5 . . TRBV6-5 TGTGCCAGCAGTTTCCCGGGCCCCGGGAATCAGCCCCAGCATTTT CASSFPGPGNQPQHF